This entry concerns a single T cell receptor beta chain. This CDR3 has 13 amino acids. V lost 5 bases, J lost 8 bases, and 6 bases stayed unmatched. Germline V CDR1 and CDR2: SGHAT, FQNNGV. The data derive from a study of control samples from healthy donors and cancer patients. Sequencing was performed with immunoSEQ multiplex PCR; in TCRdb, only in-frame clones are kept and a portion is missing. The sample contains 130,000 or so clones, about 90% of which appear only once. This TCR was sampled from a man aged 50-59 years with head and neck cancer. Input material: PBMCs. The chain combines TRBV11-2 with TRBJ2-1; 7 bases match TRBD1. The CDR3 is CASSATGYDEQFF. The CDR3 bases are TGTGCCAGCAGCGCGACAGGGTACGATGAGCAGTTCTTC. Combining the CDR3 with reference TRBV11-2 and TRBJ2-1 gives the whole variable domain EAGVAQSPRYKIIEKRQSVAFWCNPISGHATLYWYQQILGQGPKLLIQFQNNGVVDDSQLPKDRFSAERLKGVDSTLKIQPAKLEDSAVYLCASSATGYDEQFFGPGTRLTVL.